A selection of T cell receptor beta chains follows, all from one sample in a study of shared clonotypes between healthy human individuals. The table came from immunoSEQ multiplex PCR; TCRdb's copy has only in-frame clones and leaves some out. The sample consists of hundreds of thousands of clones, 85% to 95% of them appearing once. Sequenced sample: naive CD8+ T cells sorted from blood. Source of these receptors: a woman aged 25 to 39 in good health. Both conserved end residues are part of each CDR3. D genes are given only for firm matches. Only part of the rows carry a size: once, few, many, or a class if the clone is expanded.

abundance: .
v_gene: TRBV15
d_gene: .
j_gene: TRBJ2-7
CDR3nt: TGTGCCACCAGGACCACCTACTCCTACGAGCAGTACTTC
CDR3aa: CATRTTYSYEQYF

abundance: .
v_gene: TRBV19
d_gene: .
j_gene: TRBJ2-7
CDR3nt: TGTGCCAGTAGTCCCGGGACGGGCTACGAGCAGTACTTC
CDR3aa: CASSPGTGYEQYF

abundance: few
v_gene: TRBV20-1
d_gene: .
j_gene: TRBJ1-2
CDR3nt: TGCAGTGCCAATCCAGCCTACACCTTC
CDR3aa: CSANPAYTF

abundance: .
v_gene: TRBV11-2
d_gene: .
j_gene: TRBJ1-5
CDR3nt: TGTGCCAGCAGCTTAGATGGGTCAGGGTTTAATCAGCCCCAGCATTTT
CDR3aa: CASSLDGSGFNQPQHF

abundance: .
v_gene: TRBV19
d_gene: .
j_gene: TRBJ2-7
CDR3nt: TGTGCCAGTAGTACCTTCGAGGGGAGGTACGAGCAGTACTTC
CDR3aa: CASSTFEGRYEQYF

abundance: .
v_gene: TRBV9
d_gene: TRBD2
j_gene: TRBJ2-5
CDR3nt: TGTGCCAGCAGCGTAGGGGAGTGGACTAGCGGCAAACAAGAGACCCAGTACTTC
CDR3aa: CASSVGEWTSGKQETQYF

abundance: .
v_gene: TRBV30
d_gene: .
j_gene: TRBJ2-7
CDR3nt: TGTGCCTGGAGTGACGGGAGCTCCTACGAGCAGTACTTC
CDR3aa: CAWSDGSSYEQYF

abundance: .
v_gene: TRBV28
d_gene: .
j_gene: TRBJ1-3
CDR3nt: TGTGCCAGCAGTTTAATGGGGGCTGGAAACACCATATATTTT
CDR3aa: CASSLMGAGNTIYF

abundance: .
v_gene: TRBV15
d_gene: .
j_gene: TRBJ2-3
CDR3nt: TGTGCCACCAGCAGAGATGGGGGGAGCACAGATACGCAGTATTTT
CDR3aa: CATSRDGGSTDTQYF

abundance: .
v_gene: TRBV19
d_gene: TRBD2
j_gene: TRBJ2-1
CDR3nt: TGTGCCAGTAGTATAGGACAGCGGGAGGGCCTTTTGGAGCAGTTCTTC
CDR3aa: CASSIGQREGLLEQFF